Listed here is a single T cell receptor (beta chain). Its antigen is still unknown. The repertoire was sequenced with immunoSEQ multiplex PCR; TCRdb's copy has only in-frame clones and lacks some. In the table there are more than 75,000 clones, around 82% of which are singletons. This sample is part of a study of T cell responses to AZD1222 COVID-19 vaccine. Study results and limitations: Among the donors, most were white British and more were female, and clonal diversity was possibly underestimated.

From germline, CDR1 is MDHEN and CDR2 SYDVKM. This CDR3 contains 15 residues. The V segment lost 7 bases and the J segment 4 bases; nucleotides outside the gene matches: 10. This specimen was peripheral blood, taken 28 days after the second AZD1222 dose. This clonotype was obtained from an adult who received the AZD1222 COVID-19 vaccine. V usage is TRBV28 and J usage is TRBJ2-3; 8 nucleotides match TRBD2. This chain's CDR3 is CASTIGLAGSDTQYF. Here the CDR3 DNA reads TGTGCCAGCACCATCGGACTAGCCGGGTCAGATACGCAGTATTTT.